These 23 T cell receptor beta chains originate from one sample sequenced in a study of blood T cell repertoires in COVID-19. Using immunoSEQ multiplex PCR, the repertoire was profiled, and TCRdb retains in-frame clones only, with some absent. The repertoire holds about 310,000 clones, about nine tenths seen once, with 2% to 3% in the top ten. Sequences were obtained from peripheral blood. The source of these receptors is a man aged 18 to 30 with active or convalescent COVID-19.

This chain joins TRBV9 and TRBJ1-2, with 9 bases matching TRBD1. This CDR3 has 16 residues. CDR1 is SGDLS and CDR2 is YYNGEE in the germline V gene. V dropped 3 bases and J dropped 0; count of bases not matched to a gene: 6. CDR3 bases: TGTGCCAGCAGCGAGGGACAGGGCGGAACTAACTATGGCTACACCTTC. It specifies CASSEGQGGTNYGYTF.

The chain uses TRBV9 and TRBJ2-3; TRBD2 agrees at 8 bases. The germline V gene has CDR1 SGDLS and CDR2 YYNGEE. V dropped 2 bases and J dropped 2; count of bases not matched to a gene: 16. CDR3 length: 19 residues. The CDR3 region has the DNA TGTGCCAGCAGCGTCCGCGGGACGGGCGGCGGGAGGATCACAGATACGCAGTATTTT. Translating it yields CASSVRGTGGGRITDTQYF.

The CDR3 reads CASMGTGSNQPQHF. DNA for the CDR3: TGTGCCAGCATGGGCACGGGGAGCAATCAGCCCCAGCATTTT. This sequence joins TRBV6-5 and TRBJ1-5; D uncertain. Germline loops: CDR1 MNHEY, CDR2 SVGAGI. The length of the CDR3 is 14 residues. Deletions cut 7 bases from V and 1 base from J, with 11 bases between.

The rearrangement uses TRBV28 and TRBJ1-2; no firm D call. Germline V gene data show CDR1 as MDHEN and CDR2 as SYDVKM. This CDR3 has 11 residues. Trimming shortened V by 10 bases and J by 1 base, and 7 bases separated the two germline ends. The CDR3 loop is CATISNYGYTF. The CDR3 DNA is TGTGCCACCATTAGTAACTATGGCTACACCTTC.

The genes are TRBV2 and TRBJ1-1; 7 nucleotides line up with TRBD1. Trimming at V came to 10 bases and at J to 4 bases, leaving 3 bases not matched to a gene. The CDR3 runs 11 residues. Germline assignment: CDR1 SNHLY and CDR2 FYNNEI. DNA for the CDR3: TGTGCCACCAGGACAGGCACTGAAGCTTTCTTT. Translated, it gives CATRTGTEAFF.

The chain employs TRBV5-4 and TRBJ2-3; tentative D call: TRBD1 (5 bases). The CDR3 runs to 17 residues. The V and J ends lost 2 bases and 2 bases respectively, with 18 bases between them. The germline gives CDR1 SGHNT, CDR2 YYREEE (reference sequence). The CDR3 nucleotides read TGTGCCAGCAGCTTCAGAAGAGCCAGGGCGCTCACAGATACGCAGTATTTT. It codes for CASSFRRARALTDTQYF.

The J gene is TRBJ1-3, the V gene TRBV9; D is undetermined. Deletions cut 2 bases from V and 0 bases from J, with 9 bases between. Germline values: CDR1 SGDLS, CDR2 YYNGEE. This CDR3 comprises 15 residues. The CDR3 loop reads CASSVGANSGNTIYF. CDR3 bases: TGTGCCAGCAGCGTGGGCGCTAACTCTGGAAACACCATATATTTT.

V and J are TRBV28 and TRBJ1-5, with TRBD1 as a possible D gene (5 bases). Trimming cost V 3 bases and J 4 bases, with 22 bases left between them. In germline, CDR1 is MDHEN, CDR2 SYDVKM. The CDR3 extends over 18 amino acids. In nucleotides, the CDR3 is TGTGCCAGCAGTTTCCTAGACGGGACTTCCCGGGGAAATCAGCCCCAGCATTTT. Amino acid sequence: CASSFLDGTSRGNQPQHF.

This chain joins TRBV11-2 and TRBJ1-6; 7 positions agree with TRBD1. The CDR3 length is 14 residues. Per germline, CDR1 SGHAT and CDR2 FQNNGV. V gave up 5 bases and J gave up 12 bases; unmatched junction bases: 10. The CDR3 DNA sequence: TGTGCCAGCAGCCTCCGACAGGGTGTGAAACCCCTCCACTTT. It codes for CASSLRQGVKPLHF. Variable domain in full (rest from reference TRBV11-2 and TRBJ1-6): EAGVAQSPRYKIIEKRQSVAFWCNPISGHATLYWYQQILGQGPKLLIQFQNNGVVDDSQLPKDRFSAERLKGVDSTLKIQPAKLEDSAVYLCASSLRQGVKPLHFGNGTRLTVT.

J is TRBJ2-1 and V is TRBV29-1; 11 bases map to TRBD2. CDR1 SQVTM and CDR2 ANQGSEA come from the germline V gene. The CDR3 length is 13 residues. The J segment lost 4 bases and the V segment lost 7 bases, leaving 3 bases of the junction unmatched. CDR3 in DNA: TGCAGCGGCGGGACTAGCGGATACAATGAGCAGTTCTTC. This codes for CSGGTSGYNEQFF.

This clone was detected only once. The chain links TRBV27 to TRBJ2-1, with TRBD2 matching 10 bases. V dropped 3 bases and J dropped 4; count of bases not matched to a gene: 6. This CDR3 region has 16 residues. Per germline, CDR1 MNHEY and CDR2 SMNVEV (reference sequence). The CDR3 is CASSFLAGVGYNEQFF. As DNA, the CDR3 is TGTGCCAGCAGTTTCCTAGCGGGAGTGGGTTACAATGAGCAGTTCTTC.

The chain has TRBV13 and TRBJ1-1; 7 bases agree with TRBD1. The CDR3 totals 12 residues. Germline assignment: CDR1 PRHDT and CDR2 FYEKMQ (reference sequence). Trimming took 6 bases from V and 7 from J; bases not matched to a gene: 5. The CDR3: CASRRQGVEAFF. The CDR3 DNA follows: TGTGCCAGCAGACGACAGGGAGTTGAAGCTTTCTTT.

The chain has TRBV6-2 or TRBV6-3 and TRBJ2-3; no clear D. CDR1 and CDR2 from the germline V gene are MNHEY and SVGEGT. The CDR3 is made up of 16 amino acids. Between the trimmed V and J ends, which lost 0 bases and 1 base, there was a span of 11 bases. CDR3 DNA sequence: TGTGCCAGCAGTTACTCTTGGTCTCCGGGCACAGATACGCAGTATTTT. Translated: CASSYSWSPGTDTQYF.

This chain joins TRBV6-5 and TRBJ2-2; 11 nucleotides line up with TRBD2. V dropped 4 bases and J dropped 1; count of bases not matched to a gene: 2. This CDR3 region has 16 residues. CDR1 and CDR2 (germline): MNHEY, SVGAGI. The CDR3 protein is CASSSTSGRNTGELFF. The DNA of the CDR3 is TGTGCCAGCAGTTCTACTAGCGGGAGGAACACCGGGGAGCTGTTTTTT.

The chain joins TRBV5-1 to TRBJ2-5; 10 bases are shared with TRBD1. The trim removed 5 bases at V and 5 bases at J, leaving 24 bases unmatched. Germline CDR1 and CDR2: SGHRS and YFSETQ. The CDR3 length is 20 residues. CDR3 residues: CASRGRRFSRIDRGLETQYF. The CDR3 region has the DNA TGCGCCAGCAGGGGCCGGAGGTTCAGTAGGATTGACAGGGGGCTCGAGACCCAGTACTTC.

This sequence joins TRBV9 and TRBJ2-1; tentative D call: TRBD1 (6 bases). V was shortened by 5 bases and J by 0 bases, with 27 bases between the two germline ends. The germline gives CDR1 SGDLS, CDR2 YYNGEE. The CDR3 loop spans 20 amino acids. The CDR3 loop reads CASSSKRGWKNLISYNEQFF. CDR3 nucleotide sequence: TGTGCCAGCAGTTCAAAAAGGGGGTGGAAAAACCTAATCTCCTACAATGAGCAGTTCTTC.

In DNA, the CDR3 is TGTGCCAGCAGCCCGACGGGACAGGGAGTACATGAGCAGTTCTTC. Protein: CASSPTGQGVHEQFF. The V and J genes are TRBV11-2 and TRBJ2-1; 9 nucleotides agree with TRBD1. With V trimmed by 5 bases and J by 8 bases, 10 bases remained unmatched. Germline V gives CDR1 SGHAT, CDR2 FQNNGV. This CDR3 comprises 15 residues.

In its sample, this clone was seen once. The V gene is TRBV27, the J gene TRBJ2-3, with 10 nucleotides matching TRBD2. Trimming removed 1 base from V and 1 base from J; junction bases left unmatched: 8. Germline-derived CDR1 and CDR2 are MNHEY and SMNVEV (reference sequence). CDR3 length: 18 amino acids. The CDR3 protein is CASSLYPSLAGGTDTQYF. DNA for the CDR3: TGTGCCAGCAGTTTATACCCCTCTCTAGCGGGGGGCACAGATACGCAGTATTTT.

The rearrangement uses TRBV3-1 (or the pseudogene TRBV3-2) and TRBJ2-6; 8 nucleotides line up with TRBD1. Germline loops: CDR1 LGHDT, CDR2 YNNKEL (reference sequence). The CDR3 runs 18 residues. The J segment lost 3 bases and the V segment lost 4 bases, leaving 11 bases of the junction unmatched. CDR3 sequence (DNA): TGTGCCAGCAGCCGATCCGGACAGGGCGTAGTTGGGGCCAACGTCCTGACTTTC. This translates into CASSRSGQGVVGANVLTF.

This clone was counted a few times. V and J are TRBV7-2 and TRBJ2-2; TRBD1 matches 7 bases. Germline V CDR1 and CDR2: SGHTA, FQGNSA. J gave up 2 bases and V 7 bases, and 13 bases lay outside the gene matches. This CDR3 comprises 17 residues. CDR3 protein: CASTLDRRTRNTGELFF. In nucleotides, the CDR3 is TGTGCCAGCACCCTGGACAGGAGAACACGAAACACCGGGGAGCTGTTTTTT.

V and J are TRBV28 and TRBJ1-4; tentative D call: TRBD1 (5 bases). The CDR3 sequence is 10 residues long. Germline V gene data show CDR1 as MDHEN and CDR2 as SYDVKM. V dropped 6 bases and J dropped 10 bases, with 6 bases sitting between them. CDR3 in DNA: TGTGCCAGCAGAAGGGGAAAACTGTTTTTT. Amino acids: CASRRGKLFF.

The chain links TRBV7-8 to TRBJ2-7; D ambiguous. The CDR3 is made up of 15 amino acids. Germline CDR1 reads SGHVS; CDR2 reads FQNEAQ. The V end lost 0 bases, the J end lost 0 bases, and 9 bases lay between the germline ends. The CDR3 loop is CASSLAGTYSYEQYF. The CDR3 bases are TGTGCCAGCAGCTTAGCGGGCACATACTCCTACGAGCAGTACTTC.

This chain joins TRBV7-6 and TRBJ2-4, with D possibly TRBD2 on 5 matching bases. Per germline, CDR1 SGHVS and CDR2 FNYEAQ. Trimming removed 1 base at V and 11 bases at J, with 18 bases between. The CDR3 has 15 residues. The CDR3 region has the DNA TGTGCCAGCAGCTTAGGGCCCGTTTCGTCGGAGGTTCAGTACTTC. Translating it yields CASSLGPVSSEVQYF. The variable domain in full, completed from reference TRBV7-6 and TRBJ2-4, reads GAGVSQSPRYKVTKRGQDVALRCDPISGHVSLYWYRQALGQGPEFLTYFNYEAQQDKSGLPNDRFSAERPEGSISTLTIQRTEQRDSAMYRCASSLGPVSSEVQYFGAGTRLSVL.